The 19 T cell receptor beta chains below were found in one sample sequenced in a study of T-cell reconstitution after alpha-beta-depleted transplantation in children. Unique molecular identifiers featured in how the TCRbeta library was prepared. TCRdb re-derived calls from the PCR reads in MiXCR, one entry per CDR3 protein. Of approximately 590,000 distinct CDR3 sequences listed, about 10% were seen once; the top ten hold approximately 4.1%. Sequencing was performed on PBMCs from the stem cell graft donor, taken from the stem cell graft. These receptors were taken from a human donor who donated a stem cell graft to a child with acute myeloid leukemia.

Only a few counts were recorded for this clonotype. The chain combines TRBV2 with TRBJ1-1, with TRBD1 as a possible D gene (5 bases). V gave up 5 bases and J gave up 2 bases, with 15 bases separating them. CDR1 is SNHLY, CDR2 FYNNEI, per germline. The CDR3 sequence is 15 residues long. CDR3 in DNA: TGTGCCAGCAGTCTAAAAGGGACGGCAAACACTGAAGCTTTCTTT. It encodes CASSLKGTANTEAFF.

The CDR3 region is CSVLERSNTGELFF. CDR3 DNA sequence: TGCAGCGTCCTCGAGAGGTCGAACACCGGGGAGCTGTTTTTT. This chain connects TRBV29-1 to TRBJ2-2, with no clear D. Germline CDR1 reads SQVTM; CDR2 reads ANQGSEA. V was shortened by 6 bases and J by 0 bases, with 11 bases between the two germline ends. This CDR3 has 14 amino acids.

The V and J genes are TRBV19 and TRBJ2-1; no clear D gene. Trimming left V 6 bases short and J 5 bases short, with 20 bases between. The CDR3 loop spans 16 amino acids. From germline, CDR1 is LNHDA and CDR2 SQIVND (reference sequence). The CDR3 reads CASSLGTTLQNNEQFF. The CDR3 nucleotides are TGTGCCAGTAGCCTGGGCACCACGCTACAAAACAATGAGCAGTTCTTC.

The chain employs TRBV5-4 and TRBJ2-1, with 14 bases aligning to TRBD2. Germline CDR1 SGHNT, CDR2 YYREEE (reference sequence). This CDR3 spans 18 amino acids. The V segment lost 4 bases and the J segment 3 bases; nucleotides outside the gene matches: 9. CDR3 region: CASSGGLAGVGGYNEQFF. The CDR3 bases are TGTGCCAGCAGCGGGGGACTAGCGGGGGTAGGGGGCTACAATGAGCAGTTCTTC.

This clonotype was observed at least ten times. CDR3 protein: CASSQDIAGEQFF. The CDR3 DNA is TGTGCCAGCAGCCAAGATATCGCGGGAGAGCAGTTCTTC. This chain links TRBV14 with TRBJ2-1; the D gene is possibly TRBD2 (6 bases). Germline V gives CDR1 SGHDN, CDR2 FVKESK. This CDR3 is built from 13 residues. The V and J ends lost 0 bases and 10 bases respectively, with 10 bases between them.

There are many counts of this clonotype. CDR3 in amino acids: CASSSYSRDSRETQYF. The CDR3 DNA reads TGTGCCAGCAGCTCCTATTCCCGGGACAGCAGAGAGACCCAGTACTTC. The chain carries TRBV3-1 and TRBJ2-5, with 7 bases matching TRBD1. The V gene's germline CDR1 is LGHDT and CDR2 YNNKEL (reference sequence). V shed 5 bases, J shed 4 bases, and the junction held 13 bases outside the gene matches. The CDR3 consists of 16 residues.

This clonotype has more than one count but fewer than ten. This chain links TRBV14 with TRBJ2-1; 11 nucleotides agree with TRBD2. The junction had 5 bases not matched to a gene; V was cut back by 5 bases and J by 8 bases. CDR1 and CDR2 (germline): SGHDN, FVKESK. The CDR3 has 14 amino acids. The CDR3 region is CASSVLAGVHEQFF. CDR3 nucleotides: TGTGCCAGCAGCGTACTAGCGGGAGTCCATGAGCAGTTCTTC.

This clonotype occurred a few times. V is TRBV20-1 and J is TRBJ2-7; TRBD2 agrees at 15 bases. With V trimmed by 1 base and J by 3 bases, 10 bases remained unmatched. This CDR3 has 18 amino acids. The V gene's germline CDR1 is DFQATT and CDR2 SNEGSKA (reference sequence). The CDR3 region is CSARATVGTSGRFYEQYF. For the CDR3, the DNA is TGCAGTGCTAGAGCCACAGTCGGGACTAGCGGGAGGTTCTACGAGCAGTACTTC.

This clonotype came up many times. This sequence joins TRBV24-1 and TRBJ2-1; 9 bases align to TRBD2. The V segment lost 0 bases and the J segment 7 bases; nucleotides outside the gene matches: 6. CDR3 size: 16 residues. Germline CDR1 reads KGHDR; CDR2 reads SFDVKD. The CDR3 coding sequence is TGTGCCACCAGTGATTTGGGGACTAGCAATGGGAATGAGCAGTTCTTC. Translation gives CATSDLGTSNGNEQFF.

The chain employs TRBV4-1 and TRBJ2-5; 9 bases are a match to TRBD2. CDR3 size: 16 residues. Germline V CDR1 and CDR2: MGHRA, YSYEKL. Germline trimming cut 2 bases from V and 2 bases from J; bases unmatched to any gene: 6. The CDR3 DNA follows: TGCGCCAGCAGCCAAAGCCCAGCGGGAGGACAAGAGACCCAGTACTTC. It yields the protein CASSQSPAGGQETQYF.

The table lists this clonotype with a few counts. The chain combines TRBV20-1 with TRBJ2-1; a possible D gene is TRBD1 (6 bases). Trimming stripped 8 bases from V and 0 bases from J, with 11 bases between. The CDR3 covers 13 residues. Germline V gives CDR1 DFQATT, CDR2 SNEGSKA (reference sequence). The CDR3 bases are TGCAGTCCTACAGGGAGCTCCTACAATGAGCAGTTCTTC. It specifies CSPTGSSYNEQFF.

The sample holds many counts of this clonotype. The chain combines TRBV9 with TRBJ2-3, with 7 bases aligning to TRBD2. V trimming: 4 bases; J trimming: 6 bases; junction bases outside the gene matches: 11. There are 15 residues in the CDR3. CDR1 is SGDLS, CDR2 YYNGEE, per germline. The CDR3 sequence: CASSLRGERRDTQYF. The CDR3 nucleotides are TGTGCCAGCAGCCTCCGGGGGGAGCGCAGGGATACGCAGTATTTT.

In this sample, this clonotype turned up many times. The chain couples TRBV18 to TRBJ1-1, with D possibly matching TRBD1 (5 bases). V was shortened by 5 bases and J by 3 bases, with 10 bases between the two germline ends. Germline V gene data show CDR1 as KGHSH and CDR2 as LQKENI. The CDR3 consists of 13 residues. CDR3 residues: CASSKTDDTEAFF. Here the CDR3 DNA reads TGTGCCAGCTCAAAGACAGACGACACTGAAGCTTTCTTT.

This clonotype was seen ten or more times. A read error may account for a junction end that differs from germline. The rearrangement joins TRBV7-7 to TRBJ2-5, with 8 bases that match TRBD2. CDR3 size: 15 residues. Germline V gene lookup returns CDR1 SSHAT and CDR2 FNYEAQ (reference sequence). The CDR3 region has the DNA TGTGCTAGCAGCTCGCTAGCGGGTGGGGGAGAGACCCAGTACTTC. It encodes CASSSLAGGGETQYF.

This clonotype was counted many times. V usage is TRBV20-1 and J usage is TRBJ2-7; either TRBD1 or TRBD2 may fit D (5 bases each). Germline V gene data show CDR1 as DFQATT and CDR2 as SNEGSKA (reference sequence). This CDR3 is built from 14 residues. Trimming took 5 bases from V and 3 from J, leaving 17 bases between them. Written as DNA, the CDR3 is TGCAGTGCTTCCCGGGAAGGGGATATCTACGAGCAGTACTTC. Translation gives CSASREGDIYEQYF.

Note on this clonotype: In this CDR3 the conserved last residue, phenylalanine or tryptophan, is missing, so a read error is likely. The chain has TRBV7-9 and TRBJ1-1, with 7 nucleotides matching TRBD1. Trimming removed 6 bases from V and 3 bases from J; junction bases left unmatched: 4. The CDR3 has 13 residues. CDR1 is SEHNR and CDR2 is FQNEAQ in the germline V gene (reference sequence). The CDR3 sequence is CASSSDRDTEAFL. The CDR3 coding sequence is TGTGCCAGCAGTAGTGACAGGGACACTGAAGCTTTCCTT.

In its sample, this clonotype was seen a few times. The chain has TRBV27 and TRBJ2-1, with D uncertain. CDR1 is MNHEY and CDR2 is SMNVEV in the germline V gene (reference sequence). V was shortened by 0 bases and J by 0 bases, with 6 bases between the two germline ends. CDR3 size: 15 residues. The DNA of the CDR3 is TGTGCCAGCAGTTTATCAATGGGCTCCTACAATGAGCAGTTCTTC. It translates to CASSLSMGSYNEQFF.

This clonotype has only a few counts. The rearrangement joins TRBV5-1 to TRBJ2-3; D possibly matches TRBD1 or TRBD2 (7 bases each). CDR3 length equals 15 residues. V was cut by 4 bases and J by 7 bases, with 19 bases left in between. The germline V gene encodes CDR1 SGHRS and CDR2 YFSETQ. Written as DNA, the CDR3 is TGCGCCAGCAGCCCGACAGGGACCGGGAGGTATACGCAGTATTTT. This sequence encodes CASSPTGTGRYTQYF.

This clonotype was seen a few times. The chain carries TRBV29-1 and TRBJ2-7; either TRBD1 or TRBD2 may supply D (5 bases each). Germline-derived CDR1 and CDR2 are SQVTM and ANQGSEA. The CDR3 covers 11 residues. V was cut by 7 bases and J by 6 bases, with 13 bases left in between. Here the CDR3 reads CSAIGTTEQYF. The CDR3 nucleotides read TGCAGCGCGATTGGGACGACCGAGCAGTACTTC.